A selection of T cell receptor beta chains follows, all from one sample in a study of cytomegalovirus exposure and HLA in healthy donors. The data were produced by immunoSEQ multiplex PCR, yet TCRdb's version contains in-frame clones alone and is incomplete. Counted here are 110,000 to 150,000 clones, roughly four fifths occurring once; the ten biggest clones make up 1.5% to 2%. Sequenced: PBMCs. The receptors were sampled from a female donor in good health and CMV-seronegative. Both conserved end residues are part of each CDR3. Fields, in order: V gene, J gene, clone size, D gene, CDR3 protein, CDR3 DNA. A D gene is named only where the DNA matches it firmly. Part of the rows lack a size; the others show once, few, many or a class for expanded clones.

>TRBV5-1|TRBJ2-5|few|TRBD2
CASRSTSGGFQETQYF
TGCGCCAGCAGATCGACTAGCGGGGGCTTCCAAGAGACCCAGTACTTC
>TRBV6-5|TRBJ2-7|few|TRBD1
CASSYWRQGNEQYF
TGTGCCAGCAGTTACTGGCGACAGGGCAACGAGCAGTACTTC
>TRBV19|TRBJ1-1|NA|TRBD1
CASSLRQGLNTEAFF
TGTGCCAGTAGTCTACGACAGGGACTGAACACTGAAGCTTTCTTT
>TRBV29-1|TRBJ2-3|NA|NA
CSVGPGSGDTQYF
TGCAGCGTTGGCCCGGGAAGTGGGGATACGCAGTATTTT
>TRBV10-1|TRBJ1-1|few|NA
CASSPGGLNTEAFF
TGCGCCAGCAGTCCCGGGGGACTGAACACTGAAGCTTTCTTT
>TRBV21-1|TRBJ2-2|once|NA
CASRLPGAGELFF
TGTGCCAGCAGGCTACCTGGAGCCGGGGAGCTGTTTTTT
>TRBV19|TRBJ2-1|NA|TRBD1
CASRALRQGAYNEQFF
TGTGCCAGTAGGGCGCTTCGACAGGGAGCCTACAATGAGCAGTTCTTC
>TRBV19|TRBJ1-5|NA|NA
CATRGGNQPQHF
TGTGCCACTCGCGGGGGGAATCAGCCCCAGCATTTT
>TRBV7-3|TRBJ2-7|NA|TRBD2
CASSTSPGTSGSSGYEQYF
TGTGCCAGCAGCACTTCTCCCGGGACTAGCGGGAGCAGCGGCTACGAGCAGTACTTC
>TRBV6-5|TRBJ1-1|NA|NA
CASSYTVDSNTEAFF
TGTGCCAGCAGTTACACCGTGGACAGTAACACTGAAGCTTTCTTT
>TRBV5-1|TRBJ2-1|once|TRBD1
CASSLGQGRMDEQFF
TGCGCCAGCAGCTTGGGACAGGGTCGTATGGATGAGCAGTTCTTC
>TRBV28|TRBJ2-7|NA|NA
CASSFSRGVYEQYF
TGTGCCAGCAGTTTCAGTCGGGGTGTCTACGAGCAGTACTTC
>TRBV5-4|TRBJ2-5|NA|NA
CASSLELGQETQYF
TGTGCCAGCAGCTTAGAACTAGGACAAGAGACCCAGTACTTC
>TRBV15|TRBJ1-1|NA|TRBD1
CATSRGQGNTEAFF
TGTGCCACCAGCAGGGGACAGGGGAACACTGAAGCTTTCTTT
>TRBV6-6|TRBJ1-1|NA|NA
CASSYSSDRGF
TGTGCCAGCAGTTACTCGAGTGATCGAGGCTTT
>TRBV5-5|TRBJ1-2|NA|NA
CASSTNSYGYTF
TGTGCCAGCAGCACGAACAGCTATGGCTACACCTTC
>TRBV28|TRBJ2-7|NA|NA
CASSLFTRNYEQYF
TGTGCCAGCAGTTTGTTTACACGTAACTACGAGCAGTACTTC
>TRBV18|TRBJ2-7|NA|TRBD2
CASSPQAPVAGPHPLYF
TGTGCCAGCTCACCACAGGCCCCTGTAGCGGGGCCCCATCCCCTCTACTTC
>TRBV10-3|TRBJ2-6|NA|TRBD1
CAISEPQTGGLSGANVLTF
TGTGCCATCAGTGAGCCCCAGACAGGGGGCTTGTCTGGGGCCAACGTCCTGACTTTC
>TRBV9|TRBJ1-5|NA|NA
CASSAGPLNQPQHF
TGTGCCAGCAGCGCGGGTCCTCTTAATCAGCCCCAGCATTTT
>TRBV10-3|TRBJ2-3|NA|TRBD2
CAIRTSGALTDTQYF
TGTGCCATCAGGACTAGCGGAGCGCTCACAGATACGCAGTATTTT
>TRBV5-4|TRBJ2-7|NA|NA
CASSLVGGTYEQYF
TGTGCCAGCAGCTTGGTGGGGGGTACCTACGAGCAGTACTTC
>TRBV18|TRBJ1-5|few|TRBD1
CASSPPSQGNQPQHF
TGTGCCAGCTCACCACCCTCACAGGGGAATCAGCCCCAGCATTTT
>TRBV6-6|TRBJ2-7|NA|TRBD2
CASSSRPGTNRYEQYF
TGTGCCAGCAGTTCTAGACCCGGGACTAACCGTTACGAGCAGTACTTC
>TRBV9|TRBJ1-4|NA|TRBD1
CASSVAGGGLATNEKLFF
TGTGCCAGCAGCGTAGCTGGAGGGGGCCTTGCAACTAATGAAAAACTGTTTTTT
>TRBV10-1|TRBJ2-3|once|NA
CASSSTGSLPDTQYF
TGCGCCAGCAGTTCGACCGGGAGCCTTCCAGATACGCAGTATTTT
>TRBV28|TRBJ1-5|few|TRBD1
CASNRGGNQPQHF
TGTGCCAGCAACAGGGGTGGCAATCAGCCCCAGCATTTT
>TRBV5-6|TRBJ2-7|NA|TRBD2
CASSWGRANYEQYF
TGTGCCAGCAGCTGGGGGAGGGCTAACTACGAGCAGTACTTC
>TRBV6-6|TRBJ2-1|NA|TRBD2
CASSYSYGGANEQFF
TGTGCCAGCAGTTACTCCTACGGGGGGGCAAATGAGCAGTTCTTC
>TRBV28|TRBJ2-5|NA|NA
CASSTGQPMGETQYF
TGTGCCAGCAGTACTGGACAGCCAATGGGGGAGACCCAGTACTTC
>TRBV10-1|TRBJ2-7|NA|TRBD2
CASSLRDYLISYEQYF
TGCGCCAGCAGTTTAAGGGACTACCTAATCTCCTACGAGCAGTACTTC
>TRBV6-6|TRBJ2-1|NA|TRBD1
CASSFTGDGYNEQFF
TGTGCCAGCAGTTTTACAGGGGACGGCTACAATGAGCAGTTCTTC
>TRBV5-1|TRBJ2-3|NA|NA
CASRQRLTPSTDTQYF
TGCGCCAGCAGACAAAGACTAACACCTAGCACAGATACGCAGTATTTT
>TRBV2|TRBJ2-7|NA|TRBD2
CASSGGTSGLYEQYF
TGTGCCAGCAGTGGTGGTACTAGCGGACTGTACGAGCAGTACTTC
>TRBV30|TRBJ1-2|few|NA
CASVRQSSYGYTF
TGTGCCTCAGTTCGACAGTCAAGCTATGGCTACACCTTC
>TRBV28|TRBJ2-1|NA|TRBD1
CASSSSGTAYNEQFF
TGTGCCAGCAGCAGTTCCGGGACAGCATACAATGAGCAGTTCTTC
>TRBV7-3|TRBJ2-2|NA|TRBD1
CASSLIGQANTGELFF
TGTGCCAGCAGCTTAATTGGACAGGCGAACACCGGGGAGCTGTTTTTT
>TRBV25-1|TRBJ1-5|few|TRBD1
CATQPGTENQPQHF
TGTGCCACACAACCCGGGACAGAGAATCAGCCCCAGCATTTT
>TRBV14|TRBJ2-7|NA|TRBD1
CASSQGTGGYEQYF
TGTGCCAGCAGCCAGGGGACAGGGGGCTACGAGCAGTACTTC
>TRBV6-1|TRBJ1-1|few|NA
CASAPPRRRAEAFF
TGTGCCAGCGCTCCCCCGCGTAGGAGGGCTGAAGCTTTCTTT
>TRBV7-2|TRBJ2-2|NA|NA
CASSLNFNTGELFF
TGTGCCAGCAGCTTAAACTTCAACACCGGGGAGCTGTTTTTT